This T cell receptor (beta chain) appears in the sequencing data of a study of blood T cell repertoires in COVID-19. Whole-study context: Some COVID-19 samples were acute and others convalescent; all came from the United States, Italy and Spain. Sources were T cells, B-cell-depleted T cells, or PBMCs; the material itself was cDNA or gDNA.

This clone has more than one count but fewer than ten. Trimming took 5 bases from V and 2 from J; bases not matched to a gene: 14. CDR3 length: 18 amino acids. Per germline, CDR1 SGHTA and CDR2 FQGNSA. In the original analysis: Reference gene primer amplification gave estimated nucleated cell counts. Sequenced by immunoSEQ multiplex PCR; TCRdb stores in-frame clones only, minus some. V, J and clone size are those of that table, while D and trimming were read from the DNA. The table records over 300,000 clones, nearly 90% of them present only once. The rearrangement joins TRBV7-2 to TRBJ1-2; 10 positions match TRBD1. Sample: peripheral blood. The receptor's source is a man between 18 and 29 years old with active or convalescent COVID-19. CDR3 in amino acids: CASSPDRGRLFENYGYTF. CDR3 nucleotide sequence: TGTGCCAGCAGCCCTGACAGGGGGCGGCTATTTGAAAACTATGGCTACACCTTC.